Below are 20 T cell receptor beta chains sequenced from a single sample in a study of prognosis after radiotherapy for stage I lung cancer. Two rounds of multiplex PCR amplified TCR beta CDR3 from genomic DNA. First-round PCR, the initial amplification, used primers specific to each TRBV and TRBJ gene. Each CDR3 protein gets one entry after TCRdb re-called the multiplex PCR reads with MiXCR. This table has 20,000 or so distinct CDR3 sequences, under 45% appearing once. Sequencing used PBMCs, obtained before or after stereotactic body radiation therapy (not recorded which). These receptors were collected from a donor over 45 with non-small cell lung cancer.

The chain links TRBV6-1 to TRBJ1-2; TRBD1 is a possible D gene (5 bases). V was pared by 5 bases and J by 2 bases, with 15 bases between. This CDR3 is built from 15 residues. Germline-derived CDR1 and CDR2 are MNHNS and SASEGT. CDR3 in amino acids: CASSYPGVANYGYTF. CDR3 in DNA: TGTGCCAGCAGTTACCCGGGGGTCGCCAACTATGGCTACACCTTC.

There are many counts of this clonotype. V usage is TRBV5-1 and J usage is TRBJ2-2; D unresolved. The germline V and J ends were trimmed by 1 base and 7 bases, with 11 bases remaining between them. Germline assignment: CDR1 SGHRS and CDR2 YFSETQ. The CDR3 extends over 14 amino acids. CDR3 sequence reads: CASSLFRLGGELFF. The CDR3 coding sequence is TGCGCCAGCAGCTTGTTTCGGCTCGGCGGGGAGCTGTTTTTT.

Note on this clonotype: At one end the junction does not follow the germline gene, possibly because of a read error. The DNA for the CDR3 is TGTGCCAGCAGCAGAGGGGTCGCGAACACTGAATCTTTCTTT. Its protein is CASSRGVANTESFF. This chain joins TRBV6-1 and TRBJ1-1; perhaps TRBD1 as D (5 bases). The CDR3 totals 14 residues. Germline V lookup: CDR1 MNHNS, CDR2 SASEGT.

This clonotype was counted ten times or more. This sequence joins TRBV7-9 and TRBJ1-1; 7 nucleotides agree with TRBD1. This CDR3 has 14 residues. Germline V lookup: CDR1 SEHNR, CDR2 FQNEAQ (reference sequence). The trim removed 4 bases at V and 1 base at J, leaving 3 bases unmatched. CDR3 sequence reads: CASSSQGGNTEAFF. CDR3 in DNA: TGTGCCAGCAGCTCTCAGGGGGGGAACACTGAAGCTTTCTTT. Supplemented by reference TRBV7-9 and TRBJ1-1, the full variable domain reads DTGVSQNPRHKITKRGQNVTFRCDPISEHNRLYWYRQTLGQGPEFLTYFQNEAQLEKSRLLSDRFSAERPKGSFSTLEIQRTEQGDSAMYLCASSSQGGNTEAFFGQGTRLTVV.

The chain recombines TRBV2 with TRBJ1-2, with 7 nucleotides matching TRBD1. With 5 bases clipped from V and 5 bases from J, the junction kept 11 bases outside the gene matches. The germline V gene encodes CDR1 SNHLY and CDR2 FYNNEI. The CDR3 sequence is 15 residues long. The CDR3 spells CASSQQGTTRYGYTF. The CDR3 DNA reads TGTGCCAGCAGTCAACAGGGGACCACGAGATATGGCTACACCTTC. Complete variable domain (other parts from reference TRBV2 and TRBJ1-2): EPEVTQTPSHQVTQMGQEVILRCVPISNHLYFYWYRQILGQKVEFLVSFYNNEISEKSEIFDDQFSVERPDGSNFTLKIRSTKLEDSAMYFCASSQQGTTRYGYTFGSGTRLTVV.

There are many counts of this clonotype. The V gene is TRBV14, the J gene TRBJ1-6; D is ambiguous. V shed 0 bases and J shed 13 bases, with 16 bases lying between them. CDR3 length: 15 amino acids. The germline gives CDR1 SGHDN, CDR2 FVKESK. The CDR3 bases are TGTGCCAGCAGCCAAGAAATCGGACTGCCATTTCCCCTCCACTTT. Protein: CASSQEIGLPFPLHF.

The V call is TRBV30, the J call TRBJ1-1; D is uncertain. Per the germline V gene, CDR1 is GTSNPN and CDR2 is SVGIG (reference sequence). Trimming stripped 2 bases from V and 4 bases from J, with 11 bases between. This CDR3 region has 13 residues. CDR3 sequence: CAWSPEWLTEAFF. CDR3 nucleotides: TGTGCCTGGAGTCCCGAATGGCTCACTGAAGCTTTCTTT. The variable domain in full, with the rest retrieved from reference TRBV30 and TRBJ1-1, is SQTIHQWPATLVQPVGSPLSLECTVEGTSNPNLYWYRQAAGRGLQLLFYSVGIGQISSEVPQNLSASRPQDRQFILSSKKLLLSDSGFYLCAWSPEWLTEAFFGQGTRLTVV.

The J gene is TRBJ2-1, the V gene TRBV19, with unresolved D. This CDR3 region has 11 residues. The germline V gene encodes CDR1 LNHDA and CDR2 SQIVND (reference sequence). V was cut by 5 bases and J by 4 bases, with 3 bases left in between. The chain's CDR3 is CASSEYNEQFF. DNA of the CDR3: TGTGCCAGTAGTGAGTACAATGAGCAGTTCTTC.

This clonotype was recorded many times. The chain carries TRBV11-2 and TRBJ2-7; 7 positions match TRBD2. From germline, CDR1 is SGHAT and CDR2 FQNNGV. V lost 5 bases to trimming and J lost 0 bases; unmatched junction nucleotides: 7. The CDR3 loop spans 15 amino acids. The CDR3 here is CASSVGWGGSYEQYF. CDR3 nucleotide sequence: TGTGCCAGCAGCGTGGGTTGGGGGGGCTCCTACGAGCAGTACTTC.

Turning to this clonotype: One base away lies a much larger clone, so this may be a sequencing read error. The chain has TRBV7-9 and TRBJ1-1; D remains ambiguous. This CDR3 is built from 13 residues. V was clipped by 3 bases and J by 7 bases, with 12 bases between them. Germline values: CDR1 SEHNR, CDR2 FQNEAQ (reference sequence). CDR3 region: CASSFAPGGEAFF. The CDR3 DNA sequence: TGTGCCAGCAGCTTCGCCCCAGGAGGTGAAGCTTTCTTT. Based on the CDR3 plus reference TRBV7-9 and TRBJ1-1, the full variable domain is DTGVSQNPRHKITKRGQNVTFRCDPISEHNRLYWYRQTLGQGPEFLTYFQNEAQLEKSRLLSDRFSAERPKGSFSTLEIQRTEQGDSAMYLCASSFAPGGEAFFGQGTRLTVV.

This chain links TRBV2 with TRBJ2-7; 8 bases map to TRBD1. The length of the CDR3 is 17 residues. Germline V CDR1 and CDR2: SNHLY, FYNNEI. The trim removed 8 bases at V and 7 bases at J, leaving 22 bases unmatched. CDR3 in amino acids: CASSRPGGAAHSGEQYF. The CDR3, as DNA: TGTGCCAGCTCCCGACCAGGGGGCGCGGCACATTCCGGGGAGCAGTACTTC.

About this clonotype: It is likely a read error: a sequence one base away is far more abundant. The J gene is TRBJ2-4, the V gene TRBV6-5; TRBD1 matches at 7 bases. Germline CDR1 MNHEY, CDR2 SVGAGI. This CDR3 is 18 amino acids long. The CDR3 sequence is CASSYQIDRAAAKKIQYF. The CDR3, as DNA: TGTGCCAGCAGTTACCAAATTGACAGGGCGGCGGCCAAAAAAATTCAGTACTTC.

This clonotype was picked up many times. V is TRBV5-4 and J is TRBJ1-2; 8 bases are shared with TRBD1. The V gene end was trimmed by 1 base and the J gene end by 2 bases; junction bases not matched to a gene: 13. The CDR3 totals 18 residues. Germline V gives CDR1 SGHNT, CDR2 YYREEE (reference sequence). DNA of the CDR3: TGTGCCAGCAGCTTGCCCGGACAGGGATTTGTCGCCAACTATGGCTACACCTTC. Protein product: CASSLPGQGFVANYGYTF.

A remark on this clonotype: This is likely an artifact of a read error, given a far larger clone one base away. The genes are TRBV27 and TRBJ1-1; the D is unclear. CDR1 and CDR2 from the germline V gene are MNHEY and SMNVEV (reference sequence). The CDR3 is 14 amino acids. CDR3 DNA sequence: TGTCCCAGCAGCTTGTCAGGATTGAACACTGAAGCTTTCTTT. This sequence encodes CPSSLSGLNTEAFF.

The sample holds many counts of this clonotype. CDR3 bases: TGTGCCAGCAGCGTTACTAGCGGGTTAGTTACGCAGTATTTT. It specifies CASSVTSGLVTQYF. The J gene is TRBJ2-3, the V gene TRBV9; 9 positions match TRBD2. Germline V gene lookup returns CDR1 SGDLS and CDR2 YYNGEE. Losses at the gene ends were 2 bases for V and 8 bases for J; bases not matched to a gene: 6. There are 14 residues in the CDR3.

Points on this clonotype: At one end the junction does not follow the germline gene, possibly because of a read error. The chain joins TRBV6-2 or TRBV6-3 to TRBJ1-6, with 8 bases fitting TRBD1. Germline V lookup: CDR1 MNHEY, CDR2 SVGEGT. The CDR3 is 15 amino acids. The DNA for the CDR3 is TGTGCCAGCAGTTACTCATGGACAGGGAATTCGCCCCTCCACTTT. As protein: CASSYSWTGNSPLHF.

The V and J genes are TRBV5-6 and TRBJ2-7; 13 bases fit TRBD2. With 3 bases clipped from V and 4 bases from J, the junction kept 16 bases outside the gene matches. The CDR3 length is 19 residues. The germline gives CDR1 SGHDT, CDR2 YYEEEE. The CDR3 bases are TGTGCCAGCAGCTCACGAAGTACAGAGGGACTAGCGGGAAAGTACGAGCAGTACTTC. This translates into CASSSRSTEGLAGKYEQYF.

With respect to this clonotype: A much larger clonotype is one base distant, so this may be a read error. V and J are TRBV6-1 and TRBJ2-6; D gene uncertain. Trimming cost V 7 bases and J 5 bases, with 18 bases left between them. Germline V CDR1 and CDR2: MNHNS, SASEGT. CDR3 length: 16 amino acids. The CDR3 is CASNPVPSIRANVLTF. The CDR3 DNA reads as TGTGCCAGCAATCCAGTTCCTTCGATTAGGGCCAACGTCCTGACTTTC.

Only a few counts were recorded for this clonotype. V gene TRBV15 combines with J gene TRBJ1-2, with D unresolved. CDR3 size: 13 residues. V lost 3 bases and J 5 bases, leaving 10 bases between the germline ends. The germline CDR1 and CDR2 sequences are LNHNV and YYDKDF (reference sequence). The CDR3 sequence is CATSSTTVYGYTF. CDR3 sequence (DNA): TGTGCCACCAGCAGCACGACGGTGTATGGCTACACCTTC.

The V gene is TRBV10-3, the J gene TRBJ1-1; D not resolved. This CDR3 has 15 amino acids. V dropped 0 bases and J dropped 0 bases, with 8 bases sitting between them. Looked up from germline, CDR1 is ENHRY and CDR2 is SYGVKD. The CDR3 DNA sequence: TGTGCCATCAGTGAGTCGGAAAACATGAACACTGAAGCTTTCTTT. As protein: CAISESENMNTEAFF.